A selection of T cell receptor beta chains follows, all from one sample in a study of cytomegalovirus exposure and HLA in healthy donors. Sequencing used immunoSEQ multiplex PCR; TCRdb keeps in-frame clones, though not all of them. The sample consists of 110,000 to 150,000 clones, roughly three quarters of them appearing once. The source material was PBMCs. All receptors derive from a female donor in good health and CMV-seronegative. CDR3s include the opening cysteine and the closing phenylalanine or tryptophan. A D gene is named only where the DNA matches it firmly. Some rows have no size entry. The others give once, few or many, or a class for an expanded clone.

j_call | d_call | clone_size | cdr3_length | v_call | cdr3_nt | cdr3_aa
TRBJ2-7 | . | . | 14 | TRBV25-1 | TGTGCCAGCAGTGAAAACGCCAGTTCCTACGAGCAGTACTTC | CASSENASSYEQYF
TRBJ2-5 | . | . | 12 | TRBV13 | TGTGCCAGCAGCCGGAGGGAGGAGACCCAGTACTTC | CASSRREETQYF
TRBJ2-2 | . | . | 12 | TRBV30 | TGTGCCTGGAGTTTCCGGCGGGGGGAGCTGTTTTTT | CAWSFRRGELFF
TRBJ2-7 | TRBD2 | . | 13 | TRBV5-1 | TGCGCCAGCAGCTCCGGGGGGGCCTACGAGCAGTACTTC | CASSSGGAYEQYF
TRBJ1-6 | . | few | 12 | TRBV7-8 | TGTGCCAGCAGCCCACTAGATTCACCCCTCCACTTT | CASSPLDSPLHF
TRBJ2-3 | TRBD2 | . | 13 | TRBV30 | TGTGCCTGGAGCGGGAGGGTGGGAGATACGCAGTATTTT | CAWSGRVGDTQYF
TRBJ2-7 | TRBD2 | . | 19 | TRBV10-1 | TGCGCCAGCAGTTCCTCGGGACTAGCGGGACCCTCGAGCTCCTACGAGCAGTACTTC | CASSSSGLAGPSSSYEQYF
TRBJ2-2 | . | . | 16 | TRBV4-3 | TGCGCCAGCAGCCAAGATATAGGACAGAACACCGGGGAGCTGTTTTTT | CASSQDIGQNTGELFF
TRBJ1-2 | . | . | 16 | TRBV18 | TGTGCCAGCTCGCCCGACAAGGCTAGCGGAACGAATGGCTACACCTTC | CASSPDKASGTNGYTF
TRBJ2-5 | . | once | 15 | TRBV6-1 | TGTGCCAGCAGTGAAGAGATGGGAGGGGGAGAGACCCAGTACTTC | CASSEEMGGGETQYF
TRBJ1-4 | . | . | 14 | TRBV18 | TGTGCCAGCTCACCCACAGCAACTAATGAAAAACTGTTTTTT | CASSPTATNEKLFF
TRBJ1-1 | TRBD1 | . | 16 | TRBV6-1 | TGTGCCAGCAGTGGGGACAGGATTTCCCTGAACACTGAAGCTTTCTTT | CASSGDRISLNTEAFF
TRBJ2-3 | . | . | 13 | TRBV5-1 | TGCGCCAGCAGCTGGCAGGGGCCAGATACGCAGTATTTT | CASSWQGPDTQYF
TRBJ1-5 | . | . | 13 | TRBV7-2 | TGTGCCAGCAGCTTAAGTGGAGATCAGCCCCAGCATTTT | CASSLSGDQPQHF
TRBJ1-1 | TRBD1 | . | 14 | TRBV2 | TGTGCCAGCAGTGAACGACAGGGGAACACTGAAGCTTTCTTT | CASSERQGNTEAFF
TRBJ1-2 | TRBD1 | . | 14 | TRBV9 | TGTGCCAGCAGCGTTTCAGGGGGCGCCGGAGGCTACACCTTC | CASSVSGGAGGYTF
TRBJ2-1 | TRBD2 | . | 15 | TRBV5-4 | TGTGCCAGCAGGCCAGCTAGCGGGAGGCCCCATGAGCAGTTCTTC | CASRPASGRPHEQFF
TRBJ2-7 | TRBD2 | . | 15 | TRBV2 | TGTGCCAGCAGTGGCCTTAGCGGGAGTTCCTACGAGCAGTACTTC | CASSGLSGSSYEQYF
TRBJ2-7 | TRBD2 | . | 14 | TRBV29-1 | TGCAGCGCCCGGGGGGGCGGTTGGTCCTACGAGCAGTACTTC | CSARGGGWSYEQYF
TRBJ2-1 | TRBD1 | . | 15 | TRBV5-4 | TGTGCCAGCAGCTTTTTGACAGGGAAAGACAATGAGCAGTTCTTC | CASSFLTGKDNEQFF
TRBJ2-7 | . | once | 15 | TRBV19 | TGTGCCAGTAGTATAGGGCTCCAGGCGAGTTACGAGCAGTACTTC | CASSIGLQASYEQYF
TRBJ2-5 | . | . | 11 | TRBV2 | TGTGCCAGCAGTATGAGTGAGACCCAGTACTTC | CASSMSETQYF
TRBJ2-7 | TRBD2 | once | 16 | TRBV7-3 | TGTGCCAGCAGCTTAACGGCTCCGGCTAGCGGCTACGAGCAGTACTTC | CASSLTAPASGYEQYF
TRBJ2-1 | TRBD2 | . | 19 | TRBV5-4 | TGTGCCAGCAGCTTGGAGGGACTAGCGGGAGCCACCTCCTACAATGAGCAGTTCTTC | CASSLEGLAGATSYNEQFF
TRBJ2-7 | TRBD1 | . | 12 | TRBV10-2 | TGCGCCAGCAGAACAGGGGCGCGAGAGCAGTACTTC | CASRTGAREQYF
TRBJ1-2 | . | . | 13 | TRBV27 | TGTGCCAGCGGGTCCGGGGGAGGGTATGGCTACACCTTC | CASGSGGGYGYTF
TRBJ2-7 | TRBD1 | . | 14 | TRBV5-4 | TGTGCCAGCAGCCGAACAGGGGTTGTCAACGAGCAGTACTTC | CASSRTGVVNEQYF
TRBJ2-5 | . | once | 15 | TRBV5-1 | TGCGCCAGCAGCCCGAGGGGGGGGGTTCCAGAGACCCAGTACTTC | CASSPRGGVPETQYF
TRBJ2-7 | TRBD2 | . | 15 | TRBV14 | TGTGCCAGCAGCCAAGATACGGGGGGAATCTACGAGCAGTACTTC | CASSQDTGGIYEQYF
TRBJ2-5 | TRBD2 | few | 15 | TRBV5-4 | TGTGCCAGCAGCTTGGCTAGCGGGACCCAGGAGACCCAGTACTTC | CASSLASGTQETQYF
TRBJ1-5 | . | once | 14 | TRBV30 | TGTGCCTGGGCTCAGGACAGCCTCAATCAGCCCCAGCATTTT | CAWAQDSLNQPQHF